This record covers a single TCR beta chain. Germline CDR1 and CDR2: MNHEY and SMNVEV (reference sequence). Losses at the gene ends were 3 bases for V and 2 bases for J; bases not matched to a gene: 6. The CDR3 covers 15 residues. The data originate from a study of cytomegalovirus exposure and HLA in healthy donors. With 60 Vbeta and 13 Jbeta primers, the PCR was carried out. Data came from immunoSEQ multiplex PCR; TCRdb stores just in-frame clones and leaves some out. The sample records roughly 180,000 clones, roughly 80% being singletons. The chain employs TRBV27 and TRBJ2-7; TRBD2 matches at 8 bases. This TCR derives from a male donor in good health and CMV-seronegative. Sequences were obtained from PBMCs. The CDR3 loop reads CASSFQALAAYEQYF. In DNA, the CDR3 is TGTGCCAGCAGTTTCCAAGCACTAGCGGCCTACGAGCAGTACTTC.